Each of the 28 T cell receptor beta chains below was sequenced from the same sample in a study of Graves' ophthalmopathy and Graves' hyperthyroidism. The sequenced template was RNA, covering the TCR beta CDR3 region. HTBI primers were used in a first-round RT-PCR, which preceded a second-round multiplex PCR. TCRdb reprocessed the multiplex PCR reads with MiXCR, giving one entry per CDR3 protein. The sample yields 740,000 or so distinct CDR3 sequences, approximately 40% seen once. The specimen sequenced was peripheral blood. All receptors come from an adult man with Graves' ophthalmopathy.

This clonotype was detected only once. The chain has TRBV4-2 and TRBJ2-7; TRBD2 matches at 7 bases. J gave up 2 bases and V 5 bases, and 15 bases lay outside the gene matches. Germline lookup yields CDR1 LGHNA and CDR2 YNFKEQ. The CDR3 totals 17 residues. As DNA, the CDR3 is TGTGCCAGCAGCGCAAGTAGCGGGTTGACTGCCCCCTACGAGCAGTACTTC. Amino acids: CASSASSGLTAPYEQYF.

The chain employs TRBV2 and TRBJ1-2; 8 bases align to TRBD1. The germline gives CDR1 SNHLY, CDR2 FYNNEI. CDR3 length: 13 residues. Trimming cost V 8 bases and J 7 bases; bases outside gene matches: 9. This chain's CDR3 is CASGTGSWGGYTF. Written as DNA, the CDR3 is TGTGCCAGCGGGACAGGATCTTGGGGTGGCTACACCTTC. Drawing the rest from reference TRBV2 and TRBJ1-2, the complete variable domain is EPEVTQTPSHQVTQMGQEVILRCVPISNHLYFYWYRQILGQKVEFLVSFYNNEISEKSEIFDDQFSVERPDGSNFTLKIRSTKLEDSAMYFCASGTGSWGGYTFGSGTRLTVV.

This clonotype was seen repeatedly, ten times or more. DNA for the CDR3: TGTGCCACCAGCAGAGGGGTTGAAGCTTTCTTT. It translates to CATSRGVEAFF. The chain employs TRBV15 and TRBJ1-1; D is undetermined. V was clipped by 1 base and J by 7 bases, with 4 bases between them. Germline assignment: CDR1 LNHNV and CDR2 YYDKDF (reference sequence). The CDR3 has 11 residues.

The V and J genes are TRBV10-2 and TRBJ2-5, with D possibly TRBD1 on 5 matching bases. Trimming removed 3 bases from V and 9 bases from J, with 14 bases in between. The CDR3 is 13 amino acids. Germline loops: CDR1 WSHSY, CDR2 SAAADI. Here the CDR3 reads CASSDRVSEAQYF. Here the CDR3 DNA reads TGCGCCAGCAGTGACAGGGTTTCCGAGGCCCAGTACTTC.

This chain uses TRBV29-1 with TRBJ2-5, with 11 positions matching TRBD2. J gave up 5 bases and V 8 bases, and 4 bases lay outside the gene matches. Germline V gene sequence: CDR1 SQVTM, CDR2 ANQGSEA. This CDR3 spans 12 amino acids. CDR3 sequence: CSSLAGGETQYF. In DNA, the CDR3 is TGCAGCTCTTTAGCGGGAGGGGAGACCCAGTACTTC.

This clonotype showed up just a few times. The chain uses TRBV20-1 and TRBJ2-7; possibly TRBD1 or TRBD2 for D (5 bases each). Germline CDR1 is DFQATT and CDR2 is SNEGSKA (reference sequence). Trimming took 7 bases from V and 1 from J, leaving 11 bases between them. This CDR3 has 12 residues. The CDR3 sequence: CSGGIGSYEQYF. The DNA of the CDR3 is TGCAGTGGGGGGATTGGGTCCTACGAGCAGTACTTC.

The chain joins TRBV29-1 to TRBJ1-2, with TRBD1 as a possible D gene (6 bases). Trimming pared 7 bases from V and 4 bases from J, leaving 13 bases between. The CDR3 is 12 amino acids. CDR1 is SQVTM and CDR2 is ANQGSEA in the germline V gene. The CDR3 DNA reads as TGCAGCGCCCAGACAGGAATCTATGGCTACACCTTC. Encoded protein: CSAQTGIYGYTF.

Regarding this clonotype: Just one base apart from a much larger clone, this may be a read error. The V and J genes are TRBV7-1 and TRBJ1-2; TRBD1 aligns across 7 bases. TRBV7-1 falls under the ORF class, with uncertain function. This CDR3 is 17 amino acids long. Losses at the gene ends were 1 base for V and 4 bases for J; bases not matched to a gene: 12. CDR3: CASSSGTGSRRGYGYTF. Here the CDR3 DNA reads TGTGCCAGCAGCTCAGGGACAGGATCTAGACGGGGCTATGGCTACACCTTC.

This clonotype was seen ten or more times. The chain links TRBV14 to TRBJ1-2, with 9 bases matching TRBD1. This CDR3 spans 13 amino acids. The ends lost 5 bases at V and 7 bases at J; junction bases unmatched: 5. Per the germline V gene, CDR1 is SGHDN and CDR2 is FVKESK. CDR3 in amino acids: CASSSDRGGGYTF. CDR3 nucleotide sequence: TGTGCCAGCAGCTCGGACAGGGGTGGTGGCTACACCTTC.

This clonotype was observed at least ten times. This chain joins TRBV29-1 and TRBJ2-7, with D perhaps TRBD1 or TRBD2 (5 bases each). CDR1 is SQVTM and CDR2 is ANQGSEA in the germline V gene. With 7 bases removed from V and 7 bases from J, the gap between germline ends came to 17 bases. CDR3 length: 12 amino acids. CDR3 amino acids: CSATPGRQEQYF. CDR3 in DNA: TGCAGCGCTACACCGGGACGTCAGGAGCAGTACTTC.

This clonotype has only a few counts. The CDR3 DNA reads TGCAGTGCCCACCCTCGAAATCAGCCCCAGCATTTT. Its protein is CSAHPRNQPQHF. V and J are TRBV20-1 and TRBJ1-5; no definite D call. V was shortened by 6 bases and J by 4 bases, with 10 bases between the two germline ends. The CDR3 has 12 residues. CDR1 is DFQATT, CDR2 SNEGSKA, per germline (reference sequence).

Concerning this clonotype: Being one base from a much bigger clone, this may be a read error. J is TRBJ1-5 and V is TRBV20-1; D possibly corresponds to TRBD1 (5 bases). The CDR3 has 14 amino acids. Germline loops: CDR1 DFQATT, CDR2 SNEGSKA (reference sequence). Between the trimmed V and J ends, which lost 0 bases and 5 bases, there was a span of 11 bases. CDR3 sequence: CSARDDSPDQPQHF. The CDR3 nucleotides are TGCAGTGCTAGAGATGACAGTCCAGATCAGCCCCAGCATTTT.

The rearrangement uses TRBV9 and TRBJ2-5; no firm D call. This CDR3 spans 12 amino acids. Trimming removed 7 bases from V and 5 bases from J, with 12 bases in between. CDR1 SGDLS and CDR2 YYNGEE come from the germline V gene. Here the CDR3 DNA reads TGTGCCAGCGGGGTCGGATTTGAGACCCAGTACTTC. This encodes CASGVGFETQYF.

In the case of this clonotype: Relative to the germline gene, one junction end is altered; a read error may explain this. V is TRBV29-1 and J is TRBJ1-6; tentatively, D is TRBD1 (5 bases). There are 15 residues in the CDR3. Looked up from germline, CDR1 is SQVTM and CDR2 is ANQGSEA. The CDR3 DNA reads TGTGCCAGCTCACCATCTCCAGGGCCTAATTCACCCCTCCACTTT. Protein sequence: CASSPSPGPNSPLHF.

The chain combines TRBV20-1 with TRBJ1-2, with D possibly TRBD1 on 5 matching bases. Germline CDR1 DFQATT, CDR2 SNEGSKA (reference sequence). This CDR3 has 12 amino acids. Between the trimmed V and J ends, which lost 0 bases and 10 bases, there was a span of 12 bases. CDR3 protein: CSARDPRVDYTF. CDR3 DNA: TGCAGTGCTAGAGATCCCAGGGTTGACTACACCTTC.

In this sample, this clonotype turned up a few times. The chain employs TRBV7-2 and TRBJ2-7; D unclear. Trimming removed 5 bases at V and 2 bases at J, with 13 bases between. The CDR3 totals 14 residues. Germline V gene data show CDR1 as SGHTA and CDR2 as FQGNSA. The CDR3 nucleotides are TGTGCCAGCAGCCGCCCGACGGATACCTACGAGCAGTACTTC. Its protein product is CASSRPTDTYEQYF.

This clonotype was observed a handful of times. At one end, the junction sequence differs from germline, possibly due to a read error. The gene calls are TRBV24-1 and TRBJ1-6; TRBD1 matches 10 bases. The CDR3 covers 15 residues. Germline CDR1 is KGHDR and CDR2 is SFDVKD. CDR3: CASSSPGTGDSPLHF. CDR3 DNA sequence: TGTGCCAGCAGTTCCCCGGGGACAGGGGATTCACCCCTCCACTTT.

As for this clonotype: Possible read error: a much larger clone is one base away. The conserved phenylalanine or tryptophan is not found at the CDR3 terminus, so this likely reflects a read error. The rearrangement uses TRBV9 and TRBJ1-2, with D possibly being TRBD1 (6 bases). CDR1 SGDLS and CDR2 YYNGEE come from the germline V gene. The CDR3 length is 14 residues. The ends were cut back, 2 bases at V and 6 bases at J, with 14 bases in the middle. The CDR3 loop reads CASSVSSGQHGYTV. The CDR3 DNA follows: TGTGCCAGCAGCGTTAGTTCGGGACAACATGGCTACACCGTC.

This clonotype showed up many times. The chain combines TRBV7-2 with TRBJ2-7; a weak D match, TRBD2 (5 bases). This CDR3 spans 13 amino acids. Per the germline V gene, CDR1 is SGHTA and CDR2 is FQGNSA. Trimming shortened V by 5 bases and J by 3 bases, and 11 bases separated the two germline ends. The CDR3 DNA is TGTGCCAGCAGCGCGAGGGTGTTCTACGAGCAGTACTTC. Protein product: CASSARVFYEQYF.

In its sample, this clonotype was seen many times. This chain connects TRBV9 to TRBJ1-1; D gene ambiguous. Germline V gives CDR1 SGDLS, CDR2 YYNGEE. V was shortened by 3 bases and J by 0 bases, with 6 bases between the two germline ends. The CDR3 extends over 13 amino acids. This chain's CDR3 is CASSATVNTEAFF. The CDR3 DNA is TGTGCCAGCAGCGCGACCGTGAACACTGAAGCTTTCTTT.

Many counts were recorded for this clonotype. The chain is built from TRBV24-1 and TRBJ2-5; 8 bases are shared with TRBD2. Losses at the gene ends were 9 bases for V and 1 base for J; bases not matched to a gene: 6. The CDR3 sequence is 14 residues long. Germline V gene data show CDR1 as KGHDR and CDR2 as SFDVKD. The DNA for the CDR3 is TGTGCCACCTCACGGGGGGGAATCCAAGAGACCCAGTACTTC. Amino acids: CATSRGGIQETQYF.

This sequence joins TRBV10-3 and TRBJ1-5; a weak D match, TRBD1 (5 bases). The ends were cut back, 5 bases at V and 0 bases at J, with 17 bases in the middle. This CDR3 comprises 17 residues. CDR1 and CDR2 (germline): ENHRY, SYGVKD. CDR3 sequence: CAISYSGPPYSNQPQHF. The CDR3 DNA reads TGTGCCATCAGTTACTCGGGACCCCCGTATAGCAATCAGCCCCAGCATTTT.

This clonotype was seen at least ten times. This chain connects TRBV6-5 to TRBJ1-2; D remains ambiguous. V shed 7 bases and J shed 8 bases, with 14 bases lying between them. The CDR3 consists of 12 residues. Germline V gives CDR1 MNHEY, CDR2 SVGAGI. CDR3 bases: TGTGCCAGCATGATGGTGGCAAGAGGCTACACCTTC. Translated: CASMMVARGYTF.

This clonotype was counted between two and nine times. V is TRBV4-2 and J is TRBJ1-5; D is possibly TRBD1 (5 bases). The CDR3 contains 15 residues. Trimming left V 1 base short and J 8 bases short, with 15 bases between. Per germline, CDR1 LGHNA and CDR2 YNFKEQ. DNA for the CDR3: TGTGCCAGCAGCCAAGGAGAAGGGGCGGTGGAGCCCCAGCATTTT. Translated: CASSQGEGAVEPQHF.

This clonotype appeared a few times. V usage is TRBV12-3 or TRBV12-4 and J usage is TRBJ1-2; D is unresolved. There are 15 residues in the CDR3. V lost 3 bases and J lost 3, with 14 bases in between. This CDR3 reads CASSLGGRTYYGYTF. As DNA, the CDR3 is TGTGCCAGCAGTTTGGGCGGCAGGACCTACTATGGCTACACCTTC.

V gene TRBV5-6 combines with J gene TRBJ1-1; unclear D gene. The CDR3 covers 15 residues. Per the germline V gene, CDR1 is SGHDT and CDR2 is YYEEEE. Trimming left V 2 bases short and J 4 bases short, with 15 bases between. CDR3 loop: CASSLPNAAGTEAFF. The CDR3 coding sequence is TGTGCCAGCAGCTTACCCAATGCGGCGGGCACTGAAGCTTTCTTT.

CDR3 in amino acids: CASSLLLGGPYEQYF. The CDR3 nucleotides read TGTGCCAGCAGTCTCCTTCTAGGGGGCCCTTACGAGCAGTACTTC. The chain joins TRBV25-1 to TRBJ2-7, with 7 positions matching TRBD1. V gave up 5 bases and J gave up 4 bases; unmatched junction bases: 11. The CDR3 length is 15 residues. Germline assignment: CDR1 MGHDK and CDR2 SYGVNS.

Comments on this clonotype: At one of its ends the junction is not consistent with the germline gene, which may arise from a read error. The chain has TRBV7-9 and TRBJ2-7; D is unresolved. CDR1 and CDR2 (germline): SEHNR, FQNEAQ (reference sequence). CDR3 size: 11 residues. The CDR3 DNA reads TGCGCCAGCAGCCAAGCGAACATATGGTACTTC. Encoded protein: CASSQANIWYF.